Listed below are T cell receptor beta chains from one sample, sequenced in a study of T cell clonotyping in hematopoietic cell transplantation. Libraries were prepared by immunoSEQ multiplex PCR; TCRdb keeps only in-frame clonotypes and omits some of them. The repertoire includes more than 25,000 clones, less than 75% of them detected once, and roughly 6.2% sits in the top ten. Material: peripheral blood mononuclear cells, obtained before stem cell transplant. Receptors originate from a man between 50 and 59 years old with myelodysplastic syndrome. Some clones in this sample may be carry-over from other donors' samples. Both conserved end residues are part of each CDR3. D genes are given only for firm matches. Clone size is not always given. Where it is, it says once, few, many or a class for expanded clones.

size: -; V: TRBV27; D: -; J: TRBJ2-5; CDR3: CASSAWGDTSAQETQYF; DNA: TGTGCCAGCAGTGCGTGGGGGGACACATCAGCCCAAGAGACCCAGTACTTC
size: -; V: TRBV25-1; D: TRBD1; J: TRBJ2-1; CDR3: CASSEEKGDRLNEQFF; DNA: TGTGCCAGCAGTGAAGAGAAAGGGGACAGGCTCAATGAGCAGTTCTTC
size: -; V: TRBV7-2; D: -; J: TRBJ1-3; CDR3: CASSPYYGNTIYF; DNA: TGTGCCAGCAGCCCCTATTATGGAAACACCATATATTTT
size: -; V: TRBV11-2; D: -; J: TRBJ2-1; CDR3: CASSLRVIGGNEQFF; DNA: TGTGCCAGCAGCTTACGGGTGATAGGGGGGAATGAGCAGTTCTTC
size: -; V: TRBV29-1; D: -; J: TRBJ2-5; CDR3: CSVEDSEKGETQYF; DNA: TGCAGCGTTGAAGATTCGGAGAAGGGAGAGACCCAGTACTTC
size: -; V: TRBV5-1; D: -; J: TRBJ1-2; CDR3: CASSLEGTQYGYTF; DNA: TGCGCCAGCAGCTTGGAAGGGACACAGTATGGCTACACCTTC
size: -; V: TRBV28; D: -; J: TRBJ2-2; CDR3: CASSSRTVNTGELFF; DNA: TGTGCCAGCAGTTCCCGGACCGTTAACACCGGGGAGCTGTTTTTT
size: -; V: TRBV30; D: TRBD2; J: TRBJ2-5; CDR3: CAWRGLESQETQYF; DNA: TGTGCCTGGAGGGGACTAGAATCCCAAGAGACCCAGTACTTC
size: few; V: TRBV4-1; D: -; J: TRBJ2-2; CDR3: CASSQLLATGELFF; DNA: TGCGCCAGCAGCCAGCTACTAGCTACCGGGGAGCTGTTTTTT
size: -; V: TRBV25-1; D: -; J: TRBJ1-1; CDR3: CASRRGNTEAFF; DNA: TGTGCCAGCAGAAGGGGGAACACTGAAGCTTTCTTT
size: once; V: TRBV19; D: TRBD1; J: TRBJ1-1; CDR3: CASSFIDRGGTEAFF; DNA: TGTGCCAGTAGCTTTATAGACAGGGGAGGGACTGAAGCTTTCTTT